The source of this TCR beta chain is a study of T-cell memory formation after mild COVID-19. The CDR3 runs to 16 residues. Trimming took 1 base from V and 5 from J; bases not matched to a gene: 4. The V gene's germline CDR1 is SGHNT and CDR2 YYREEE (reference sequence). TCRdb re-called the 5' RACE reads with MiXCR, one entry per CDR3 protein. Among under 450,000 distinct CDR3 sequences listed, 20% to 25% were seen once. The chain has TRBV5-4 and TRBJ2-3; 13 nucleotides agree with TRBD2. The sequenced sample consisted of PBMCs or a T cell subset sorted from them (not recorded which). This clonotype was obtained from a man aged 18-30 years who had mild COVID-19 (a few samples of this study predate the infection). Cell type and time point are not known. The CDR3 region has the DNA TGTGCCAGCAGCTTGAAACTAGCGGGGGGGCAAGATACGCAGTATTTT. Protein product: CASSLKLAGGQDTQYF.